This T cell receptor (beta chain) was profiled in a study of T cell responses to AZD1222 COVID-19 vaccine (dated by TCRdb to the early 2020s). General notes on the study: TCR sequencing was performed for more than 230 trial participants, of whom around 200 were given two doses of AZD1222 and approximately 25 were given two doses of MenACWY control vaccine. Trial participants were enrolled into age subgroups of 18-55, 56-69 and 70-plus years, which contained roughly 150, 30 and 60 TCR-sequenced participants, respectively. The research as a whole found: Epitopes outside the regions mutated in the B.1.351 and B.1.1.7 variants were reportedly recognized by nearly half of the unique spike-specific TCRs. Conclusions about previously exposed vaccinees are limited because only a handful of AZD1222 recipients were SARS-CoV-2 seropositive at baseline. Because no day 14 peak-response samples were available, the repertoires could be characterized only after the peak T cell response. After two AZD1222 doses, spike-specific TCR breadth and depth were significantly higher than at day 0 and than in MenACWY recipients. Participants were mostly white British, with more females than males. The authors suggested clonal diversity may have been underestimated. The 56-69-year group was small, and its depth increase did not reach significance, likely because of low power. The vaccine-associated CD4 TCRs covered the entire spike protein, and the dominant responses fell in regions 160-218 and 743-854.

For this clone: Its antigen target is currently unknown. Per-base quality was not reported, and no clone a single base away is much larger than it.

The meaning of the sample's time point label: about 28 days (+/-7) after the second vaccine dose. Because spike-specific TCR depth and breadth did not differ between the two schedules, AZD1222 recipients who got a second dose at roughly 4 weeks were pooled with those who got a second dose at roughly 12 weeks. The vaccinee samples were drawn from two UK trials, COV001 and COV002, one of which was a single-blind randomized controlled phase 2/3 trial testing AZD1222 (ChAdOx1 nCoV-19) in healthy adults. Trial participant PBMC samples were collected at day 0 and day 28 after the second dose for TCRbeta chain sequencing. The germline V gene gives CDR1 as KGHSH and CDR2 as LQKENI. From the cysteine up to the phenylalanine, the CDR3 has a length of 15 residues. Only the CDR3 DNA stays, 45 bases, in frame from base 1. Deletion took 3 bases off V and 0 bases off J, with a span of 9 bases between the germline ends.

The CDR3 regions of human TCRbeta chains were analyzed by immunosequencing. In the paper's pipeline: TCRs in the repertoires were compared against a reference library of SARS-CoV-2-specific TCRs that had been generated with the MIRA antigen-specificity platform. Breadth was defined as the fraction of unique TCRs that were SARS-CoV-2-associated. Depth was defined as the fraction of total T cells that were SARS-CoV-2-associated. Using the MIRA data, every spike-specific TCR was mapped to the spike region that the TCR reacted to and assigned to either a CD4 or a CD8 class. Log10-transformed breadth and depth values were compared by one-way ANOVA with Sidak's multiple comparisons tests. TCRdb retrieved this table from immuneACCESS and kept in-frame rearrangements only. Not all clones are present; in checked studies, unresolved V genes account for under half, and no reason is known for the remainder. V and J calls and clone size are as listed in that table; D and trimming were resolved from the DNA. For this sample the table gives 200,000 or so clones, of which about 94% were detected only once. The ten largest clones capture about 1% of the sample.

The sequence was collected from an adult who received the AZD1222 COVID-19 vaccine. This specimen was peripheral blood, taken 28 days after the second AZD1222 dose. The sequence joins TRBV18 to TRBJ1-3, with no confidently assigned D gene. DNA sequence: TGTGCCAGCTCACCGGGAACAGCCTCTGGAAACACCATATATTTT. It translates as CASSPGTASGNTIYF.